The 16 T cell receptor beta chains presented below share a single source sample, sequenced in a study of monozygotic twins with cystic fibrosis. The data were produced by immunoSEQ multiplex PCR, yet TCRdb's version contains in-frame clones alone and is incomplete. The sample includes more than 9,500 clones, about 89% of them seen just once. The sample was blood. The origin of the receptors is a boy between 2 and 15 years old with cystic fibrosis.

The chain combines TRBV6-4 with TRBJ2-7; D is undetermined. CDR1 is MRHNA and CDR2 is SNTAGT in the germline V gene. The CDR3 totals 15 residues. CDR3 sequence reads: CASSYSSNGEGEQYV. The CDR3 DNA is TGTGCCAGCAGTTACTCGAGTAATGGGGAAGGCGAGCAGTACGTC.

The chain is built from TRBV19 and TRBJ1-5, with D unresolved. CDR1 and CDR2 from the germline V gene are LNHDA and SQIVND (reference sequence). The CDR3 loop spans 14 amino acids. The V and J ends lost 9 bases and 2 bases respectively, with 14 bases between them. The CDR3 DNA sequence: TGTGCCAGCACCCTGGGCGGAGGCAATCAGCCCCAGCATTTT. Translating it yields CASTLGGGNQPQHF.

V gene TRBV6-5 combines with J gene TRBJ2-1, with D unclear. Per germline, CDR1 MNHEY and CDR2 SVGAGI. Trimming stripped 6 bases from V and 7 bases from J, with 13 bases between. The CDR3 runs to 13 residues. CDR3 protein: CASSRRPENEQFF. The CDR3, as DNA: TGTGCCAGCAGCCGGCGACCCGAGAATGAGCAGTTCTTC.

This clone has only one observation. The chain recombines TRBV13 with TRBJ2-1; D possibly matches TRBD1 or TRBD2 (6 bases each). Germline V CDR1 and CDR2: PRHDT, FYEKMQ (reference sequence). The V end lost 3 bases, the J end lost 0 bases, and 15 bases lay between the germline ends. There are 17 residues in the CDR3. CDR3 nucleotides: TGTGCCAGCAGCTTCATAGGGGGGATGAGCTCCTACAATGAGCAGTTCTTC. This gives the protein CASSFIGGMSSYNEQFF.

In its sample, this clone was seen a few times. The chain carries TRBV7-2 and TRBJ1-1, with D perhaps matching TRBD1 (6 bases). CDR1 and CDR2 (germline): SGHTA, FQGNSA. V lost 5 bases, J lost 3 bases, and 16 bases lay in between. This CDR3 region has 15 residues. This CDR3 reads CASSHRQEGYTEAFF. The DNA of the CDR3 is TGTGCCAGCAGCCACCGACAGGAAGGGTACACTGAAGCTTTCTTT.

J is TRBJ2-5 and V is TRBV6-5; D is uncertain. This CDR3 has 13 amino acids. From germline, CDR1 is MNHEY and CDR2 SVGAGI. Between the trimmed V and J ends, which lost 2 bases and 7 bases, there was a span of 11 bases. CDR3 residues: CASSYPGEATQYF. The CDR3 DNA is TGTGCCAGCAGTTACCCGGGTGAAGCGACCCAGTACTTC.

The CDR3 DNA reads TGTGCCAGTAGTCAAAGGGAGGGATTGGGGGAGACCCAGTACTTC. It translates to CASSQREGLGETQYF. V usage is TRBV19 and J usage is TRBJ2-5, with 7 bases matching TRBD2. V shed 5 bases, J shed 5 bases, and the junction held 11 bases outside the gene matches. This CDR3 region has 15 residues. Germline CDR1 and CDR2: LNHDA and SQIVND (reference sequence).

The chain recombines TRBV6-4 with TRBJ1-2; 8 nucleotides agree with TRBD1. This CDR3 has 14 residues. V trimming: 3 bases; J trimming: 6 bases; junction bases outside the gene matches: 6. Germline V gene lookup returns CDR1 MRHNA and CDR2 SNTAGT. The CDR3 DNA reads as TGTGCCAGCAGTGAATTCGGGACAGGCGATGGCTACACCTTC. Translated, it gives CASSEFGTGDGYTF.

This chain joins TRBV6-5 and TRBJ2-3; 7 bases fit TRBD1. Germline CDR1 and CDR2: MNHEY and SVGAGI. The CDR3 totals 14 residues. With V trimmed by 6 bases and J by 0 bases, 3 bases remained unmatched. CDR3 loop: CASSPDRSTDTQYF. The CDR3 nucleotides read TGTGCCAGCAGCCCGGACAGGAGCACAGATACGCAGTATTTT.

In its sample, this clone was seen once. V usage is TRBV19 and J usage is TRBJ2-2; 7 bases fit TRBD1. The CDR3 covers 15 residues. From germline, CDR1 is LNHDA and CDR2 SQIVND (reference sequence). Trimming cost V 4 bases and J 4 bases; bases outside gene matches: 6. CDR3 residues: CASSKTRTGTGELFF. In DNA, the CDR3 is TGTGCCAGTAGTAAGACGAGGACAGGCACCGGGGAGCTGTTTTTT.

This chain uses TRBV7-8 with TRBJ2-7; D is perhaps TRBD2 (5 bases). Trimming cost V 4 bases and J 4 bases, with 17 bases left between them. The germline V gene encodes CDR1 SGHVS and CDR2 FQNEAQ. The CDR3 is 15 amino acids. The CDR3 loop is CASSSEGRSHYEQYF. DNA of the CDR3: TGTGCCAGCAGCTCTGAGGGCAGGTCCCATTACGAGCAGTACTTC. Together with reference TRBV7-8 and TRBJ2-7, the CDR3 gives the full variable domain: GAGVSQSPRYKVAKRGQDVALRCDPISGHVSLFWYQQALGQGPEFLTYFQNEAQLDKSGLPSDRFFAERPEGSVSTLKIQRTQQEDSAVYLCASSSEGRSHYEQYFGPGTRLTVT.

The chain recombines TRBV6-5 with TRBJ2-3, with 8 bases fitting TRBD2. V lost 4 bases, J lost 4 bases, and 10 bases stayed unmatched. The CDR3 extends over 16 amino acids. CDR1 and CDR2 (germline): MNHEY, SVGAGI. In nucleotides, the CDR3 is TGTGCCAGCAGTTTCTTCGGGACTAGAAGCGCAGATACGCAGTATTTT. Protein sequence: CASSFFGTRSADTQYF.

The chain has TRBV6-1 and TRBJ2-7; 12 positions match TRBD2. The J segment lost 6 bases and the V segment lost 6 bases, leaving 9 bases of the junction unmatched. The germline V gene encodes CDR1 MNHNS and CDR2 SASEGT. The CDR3 consists of 15 residues. CDR3 in amino acids: CASRIPLAGGPEQYF. The CDR3 DNA reads as TGTGCCAGCAGGATCCCCCTAGCGGGGGGGCCCGAGCAGTACTTC.

V gene TRBV4-3 combines with J gene TRBJ2-3; D remains unclear. CDR1 is LGHNA and CDR2 is YSLEER in the germline V gene. This CDR3 comprises 13 residues. V was cut by 4 bases and J by 5 bases, with 10 bases left in between. The CDR3, as DNA: TGCGCCAGCAGCCCCCTACTTGGAGATACGCAGTATTTT. Protein product: CASSPLLGDTQYF.

The chain carries TRBV6-5 and TRBJ2-1; 10 nucleotides line up with TRBD2. The germline CDR1 and CDR2 sequences are MNHEY and SVGAGI. This CDR3 has 15 residues. J lost 4 bases, V lost 4 bases, and 4 bases had no gene match. The CDR3 protein is CASSSWTSGYNEQFF. Written as DNA, the CDR3 is TGTGCCAGCAGTTCGTGGACTAGCGGTTACAATGAGCAGTTCTTC.

This chain uses TRBV9 with TRBJ2-5, with TRBD2 matching 12 bases. The CDR3 totals 15 residues. Per germline, CDR1 SGDLS and CDR2 YYNGEE. Trimming cost V 2 bases and J 5 bases; bases outside gene matches: 4. The CDR3 DNA reads as TGTGCCAGCAGCGTTACTAGCGGGGGGAGGGAGACCCAGTACTTC. Translating gives CASSVTSGGRETQYF.